Listed below are T cell receptor beta chains from one sample, sequenced in a study of T cell responses to AZD1222 COVID-19 vaccine. Assay: immunoSEQ multiplex PCR; the TCRdb copy retains only in-frame clones and omits some. The repertoire includes around 140,000 clones, about 91% of them detected once, and 1.5% to 2% sits in the top ten. Sequenced material: peripheral blood, taken 28 days after the second AZD1222 dose. The receptor source for this set is an adult who received the AZD1222 COVID-19 vaccine. Both conserved end residues are part of each CDR3. D genes are given only for firm matches. Size is omitted from some rows. Given values are once, few, many or a class for expanded clones.

V: TRBV7-9; J: TRBJ2-1; D: -; size: -; DNA: TGTGCCAGCGGCGGGCCTACCTACAATGAGCAGTTCTTC; CDR3: CASGGPTYNEQFF
V: TRBV3-1/TRBV3-2; J: TRBJ2-5; D: -; size: once; DNA: TGTGCCAGCAGCCAAAATAGGGAGACCCAGTACTTC; CDR3: CASSQNRETQYF
V: TRBV11-3; J: TRBJ2-1; D: TRBD2; size: -; DNA: TGTGCCAGCAGCTTACCGGGACTAGCGGGAGTAGGCTATGAGCAGTTCTTC; CDR3: CASSLPGLAGVGYEQFF
V: TRBV4-2; J: TRBJ2-7; D: TRBD2; size: once; DNA: TGTGCCAGCAGCCCTAGCGGGATCTACGAGCAGTACTTC; CDR3: CASSPSGIYEQYF
V: TRBV6-5; J: TRBJ1-1; D: -; size: -; DNA: TGTGCCAGCAGTTACTCGATAACCGCGAACACTGAAGCTTTCTTT; CDR3: CASSYSITANTEAFF
V: TRBV5-1; J: TRBJ1-6; D: TRBD1; size: -; DNA: TGCGCCAGCAGCGTCGGGACAGGGGTTAATTATTCACCCCTCCACTTT; CDR3: CASSVGTGVNYSPLHF
V: TRBV12-5; J: TRBJ1-2; D: -; size: -; DNA: TGTGCTAGTGGTACGGGGGAAGTTTATGGCTACACCTTC; CDR3: CASGTGEVYGYTF
V: TRBV27; J: TRBJ2-3; D: -; size: -; DNA: TGTGCCAGCAGTTTACCCCAGTCGGATACGCAGTATTTT; CDR3: CASSLPQSDTQYF
V: TRBV19; J: TRBJ2-1; D: TRBD1; size: -; DNA: TGTGCCAGTAGTATAGAGCCGGGACAGGGTGTGAGTGAGCAGTTCTTC; CDR3: CASSIEPGQGVSEQFF
V: TRBV4-1; J: TRBJ1-5; D: -; size: -; DNA: TGCGCCAGCAGCCAAGTCCCCAGCCTCAATCAGCCCCAGCATTTT; CDR3: CASSQVPSLNQPQHF
V: TRBV5-6; J: TRBJ1-1; D: -; size: -; DNA: TGTGCCAGCAGCTTGGGGGGATTGCCCGCTGAAGCTTTCTTT; CDR3: CASSLGGLPAEAFF
V: TRBV6-2/TRBV6-3; J: TRBJ2-1; D: TRBD2; size: -; DNA: TGTGCCAGCAGCCTTAGCGGGGGGACAAATGAGCAGTTCTTC; CDR3: CASSLSGGTNEQFF
V: TRBV6-5; J: TRBJ1-2; D: TRBD1; size: -; DNA: TGTGCCAGCACCGGACAGGGGGCCCTCTACGGCTACACCTTC; CDR3: CASTGQGALYGYTF
V: TRBV7-2; J: TRBJ2-1; D: TRBD2; size: -; DNA: TGTGCCAGCAGCTGGGGACTAGCAGTTAACAATGAGCAGTTCTTC; CDR3: CASSWGLAVNNEQFF
V: TRBV15; J: TRBJ1-1; D: -; size: -; DNA: TGTGCCACCAGCAGAGATGGTAGATCGAACACTGAAGCTTTCTTT; CDR3: CATSRDGRSNTEAFF
V: TRBV2; J: TRBJ1-6; D: -; size: -; DNA: TGTGCCAGCAGTGAAACCCGGGAGGGTTCACCCCTCCACTTT; CDR3: CASSETREGSPLHF
V: TRBV7-9; J: TRBJ1-2; D: -; size: once; DNA: TGTGCCAGCAGCTTATGGGGCCAGTCTTACGACGCTAACTATGGCTACACCTTC; CDR3: CASSLWGQSYDANYGYTF
V: TRBV19; J: TRBJ1-2; D: -; size: -; DNA: TGTGCCAGTAGTATGTCCTTGGCAGTCTCCCTGCAATACTATGGCTACACCTTC; CDR3: CASSMSLAVSLQYYGYTF
V: TRBV10-1; J: TRBJ2-5; D: -; size: few; DNA: TGCGCCAGCAGTGAGTCGATAACTGGGGAGACCCAGTACTTC; CDR3: CASSESITGETQYF
V: TRBV18; J: TRBJ2-7; D: -; size: -; DNA: TGTGCCAGCTCACCGCTGGGACTTTCGGGTTACGAGCAGTACTTC; CDR3: CASSPLGLSGYEQYF
V: TRBV7-8; J: TRBJ2-2; D: TRBD2; size: -; DNA: TGTGCCAGCAGCTTGTCACTAGCGGGAACCGGGGAGCTGTTTTTT; CDR3: CASSLSLAGTGELFF
V: TRBV3-1/TRBV3-2; J: TRBJ1-2; D: TRBD1; size: -; DNA: TGTGCCAGCAGCCAAGATCAGGGGGCGTTTTATGGCTACACCTTC; CDR3: CASSQDQGAFYGYTF
V: TRBV18; J: TRBJ1-2; D: -; size: -; DNA: TGTGCCAGCTCACCACTGTACAGGGAAATCGACGGCTATGGCTACACCTTC; CDR3: CASSPLYREIDGYGYTF
V: TRBV10-3; J: TRBJ1-1; D: -; size: -; DNA: TGTGCCATCAGTCGGGAAGTCGGCCTTAACACTGAAGCTTTCTTT; CDR3: CAISREVGLNTEAFF
V: TRBV10-3; J: TRBJ2-2; D: TRBD1; size: -; DNA: TGTGCCATCAGTGACCGGGACAGGGGGCTCACCGGGGAGCTGTTTTTT; CDR3: CAISDRDRGLTGELFF
V: TRBV27; J: TRBJ1-2; D: -; size: -; DNA: TGTGCCAGCAGTTTAGCGGGTTTTGGGGGCTACACCTTC; CDR3: CASSLAGFGGYTF
V: TRBV19; J: TRBJ1-2; D: -; size: once; DNA: TGTGCCAGTAGTGAGGGTGTCTATGGCTACACCTTC; CDR3: CASSEGVYGYTF
V: TRBV7-2; J: TRBJ1-6; D: TRBD1; size: -; DNA: TGTGCCAGCAGCCCTCAGGGGGCGGGTAATTCACCCCTCCACTTT; CDR3: CASSPQGAGNSPLHF
V: TRBV5-1; J: TRBJ1-6; D: TRBD1; size: -; DNA: TGCGCCAGCAGCCAGGACAGGGTGAATTCACCCCTCCACTTT; CDR3: CASSQDRVNSPLHF
V: TRBV5-1; J: TRBJ2-2; D: TRBD2; size: once; DNA: TGCGCCAGCAGCTTGGGTCCGCTAGCGGGAGTCGGGACCGGGGAGCTGTTTTTT; CDR3: CASSLGPLAGVGTGELFF
V: TRBV30; J: TRBJ1-2; D: -; size: few; DNA: TGTGCCTGGAGTCCAATACAAACACAAGGACGCTATGGCTACACCTTC; CDR3: CAWSPIQTQGRYGYTF
V: TRBV21-1; J: TRBJ2-3; D: -; size: -; DNA: TGTGCCAGCAGCTACACCAAGGGCCCCACAGATACGCAGTATTTT; CDR3: CASSYTKGPTDTQYF
V: TRBV7-3; J: TRBJ1-1; D: -; size: -; DNA: TGTGCCAGCAGCTTAAGACAGACGCCGAACACTGAAGCTTTCTTT; CDR3: CASSLRQTPNTEAFF
V: TRBV30; J: TRBJ2-5; D: TRBD1; size: -; DNA: TGTGCCTGGAGGCGACAGGGAACGGAGACCCAGTACTTC; CDR3: CAWRRQGTETQYF
V: TRBV10-3; J: TRBJ2-7; D: TRBD2; size: -; DNA: TGTGCCATCAGGACCGCTCTAGCGGGGGGCGAGCAGTACTTC; CDR3: CAIRTALAGGEQYF
V: TRBV12-3/TRBV12-4; J: TRBJ1-3; D: TRBD1; size: -; DNA: TGTGCCAGCAGCGGACAGGGGACTTACACCATATATTTT; CDR3: CASSGQGTYTIYF
V: TRBV7-8; J: TRBJ2-1; D: TRBD2; size: -; DNA: TGTGCCAGCAGCTCGGGACTAGCGGGGCTAACCAATGAGCAGTTCTTC; CDR3: CASSSGLAGLTNEQFF
V: TRBV19; J: TRBJ1-5; D: -; size: -; DNA: TGTGCCAGTAGTATCGGGCAGGGCTTTCAGCCCCAGCATTTT; CDR3: CASSIGQGFQPQHF
V: TRBV18; J: TRBJ2-2; D: -; size: -; DNA: TGTGCCAGCTCACCTCTGGAGCCCGGGGAGCTGTTTTTT; CDR3: CASSPLEPGELFF
V: TRBV10-3; J: TRBJ1-1; D: TRBD1; size: -; DNA: TGTGCCATCAGGGGACAGGGCAGTGCTGAAGCTTTCTTT; CDR3: CAIRGQGSAEAFF
V: TRBV7-3; J: TRBJ2-2; D: -; size: -; DNA: TGTGCCAGCAGCTTAACGGGCGTTGTACAGGGCGCCGGGGAGCTGTTTTTT; CDR3: CASSLTGVVQGAGELFF